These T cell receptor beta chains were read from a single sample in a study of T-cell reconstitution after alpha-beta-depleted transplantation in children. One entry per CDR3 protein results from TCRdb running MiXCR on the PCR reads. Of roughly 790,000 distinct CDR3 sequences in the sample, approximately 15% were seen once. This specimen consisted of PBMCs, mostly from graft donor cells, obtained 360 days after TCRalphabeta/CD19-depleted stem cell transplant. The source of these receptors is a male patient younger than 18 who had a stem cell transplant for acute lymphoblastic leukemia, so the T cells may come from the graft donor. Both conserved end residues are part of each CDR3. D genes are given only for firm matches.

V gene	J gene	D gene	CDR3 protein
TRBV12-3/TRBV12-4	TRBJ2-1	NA	CATGVGNEQFF
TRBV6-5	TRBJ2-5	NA	CASSYSTGGVETQYF
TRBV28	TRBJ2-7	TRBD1	CASSFLTFGRQGNHSEQYF
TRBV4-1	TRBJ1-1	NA	CASSQGGGGGTEAFF
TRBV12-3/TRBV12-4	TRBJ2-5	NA	CASSFDRLAHQETQYF
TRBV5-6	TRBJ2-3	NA	CASSLEPDTQYF
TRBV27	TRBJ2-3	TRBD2	CASSPLSGTSVARNF
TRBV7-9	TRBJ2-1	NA	CASGPFSEQFF
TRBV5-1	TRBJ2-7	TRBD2	CASSLLADSSYEQYF
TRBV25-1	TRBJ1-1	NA	CASPSRGLNTEAFF
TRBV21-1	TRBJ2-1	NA	CASSKEVPGQGNIPFYNEQFF
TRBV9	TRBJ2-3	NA	CASSHGDPFTDTQYF
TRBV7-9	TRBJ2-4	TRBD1	CASSLVSPGQVKNIQYF
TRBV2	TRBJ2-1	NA	CASSGASLNEQFF
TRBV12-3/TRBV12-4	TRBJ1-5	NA	CASAHRGGNQPQHF
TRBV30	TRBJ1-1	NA	CACDLQNTEAFF
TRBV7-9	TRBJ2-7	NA	CASSSPLGISYEQYF
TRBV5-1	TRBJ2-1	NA	CASSPPGAEAYNEQFF
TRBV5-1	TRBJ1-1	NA	CASSLSLVGLGGTEAFF
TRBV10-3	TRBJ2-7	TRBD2	CAISESGSGNPYEQYF
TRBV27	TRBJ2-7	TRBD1	CASSSLTGVGLSSYEQYF
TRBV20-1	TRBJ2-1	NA	CSATRTLLRYNEQFF
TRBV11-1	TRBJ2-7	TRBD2	CASSLVAWTSGPDYEQYF
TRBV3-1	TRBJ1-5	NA	CASSQGHQPQHF
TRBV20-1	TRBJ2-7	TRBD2	CSAELYRGGLEQYF
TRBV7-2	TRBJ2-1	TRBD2	CASSLALGEGRNEQVF
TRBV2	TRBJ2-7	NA	CAVALGPWPYEQYF
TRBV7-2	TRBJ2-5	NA	CASSPGLMGTQYF
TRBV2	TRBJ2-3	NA	CASSGGYPLTDTQYF